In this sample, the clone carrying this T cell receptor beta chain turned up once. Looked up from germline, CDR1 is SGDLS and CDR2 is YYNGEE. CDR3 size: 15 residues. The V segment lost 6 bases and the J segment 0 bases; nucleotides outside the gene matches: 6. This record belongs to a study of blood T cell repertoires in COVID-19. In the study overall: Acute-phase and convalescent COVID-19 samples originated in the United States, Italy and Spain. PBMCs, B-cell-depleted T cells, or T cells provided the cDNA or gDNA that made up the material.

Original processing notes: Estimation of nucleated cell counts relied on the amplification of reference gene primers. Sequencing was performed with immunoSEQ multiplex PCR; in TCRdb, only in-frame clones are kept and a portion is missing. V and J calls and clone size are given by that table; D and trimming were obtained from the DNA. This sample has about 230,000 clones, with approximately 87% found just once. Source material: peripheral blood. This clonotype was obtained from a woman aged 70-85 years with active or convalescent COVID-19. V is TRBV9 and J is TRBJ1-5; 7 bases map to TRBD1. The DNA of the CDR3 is TGTGCCAGCAACAGACAGGGTGATAGCAATCAGCCCCAGCATTTT. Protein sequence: CASNRQGDSNQPQHF.